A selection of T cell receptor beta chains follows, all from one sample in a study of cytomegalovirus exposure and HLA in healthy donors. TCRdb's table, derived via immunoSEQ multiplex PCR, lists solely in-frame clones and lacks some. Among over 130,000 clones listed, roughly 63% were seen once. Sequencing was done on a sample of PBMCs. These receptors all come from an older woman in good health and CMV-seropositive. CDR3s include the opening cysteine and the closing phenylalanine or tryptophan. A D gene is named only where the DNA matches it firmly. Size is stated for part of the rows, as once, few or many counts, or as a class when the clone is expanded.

CDR3 DNA: TGCGCCAGCAGCAAGTTGACTAGCGGGAACTACAATGAGCAGTTCTTC
CDR3 protein: CASSKLTSGNYNEQFF
V gene: TRBV4-3
J gene: TRBJ2-1
D gene: TRBD2
clone size: NA

CDR3 DNA: TGTGCCAGCAGTTTGGGCCTATCCTACGAGCAGTACTTC
CDR3 protein: CASSLGLSYEQYF
V gene: TRBV28
J gene: TRBJ2-7
D gene: NA
clone size: NA

CDR3 DNA: TGTGCCAGCAGTTTATCGTCGGGTGGGTACGGGCCCCAGCATTTT
CDR3 protein: CASSLSSGGYGPQHF
V gene: TRBV27
J gene: TRBJ1-5
D gene: NA
clone size: NA

CDR3 DNA: TGTGCCAGCAGTGGGGGGTCGACAGGGCCTTACGAGCAGTACTTC
CDR3 protein: CASSGGSTGPYEQYF
V gene: TRBV2
J gene: TRBJ2-7
D gene: TRBD1
clone size: few

CDR3 DNA: TGTGCCAGCACCCCCCAGGGCAGGTTCACAGATACGCAGTATTTT
CDR3 protein: CASTPQGRFTDTQYF
V gene: TRBV28
J gene: TRBJ2-3
D gene: NA
clone size: NA

CDR3 DNA: TGCAGCGTTCTAGCGGGGAGCTCCTACAATGAGCAGTTCTTC
CDR3 protein: CSVLAGSSYNEQFF
V gene: TRBV29-1
J gene: TRBJ2-1
D gene: TRBD2
clone size: few

CDR3 DNA: TGTGCCAGCAGCGAGTACAGCGGGCTTCGGGATACGCAGTATTTT
CDR3 protein: CASSEYSGLRDTQYF
V gene: TRBV7-9
J gene: TRBJ2-3
D gene: NA
clone size: few

CDR3 DNA: TGTGCCAGCAGCGTAGGAGGCGTAGCGGGAGGGGGCACAGATACGCAGTATTTT
CDR3 protein: CASSVGGVAGGGTDTQYF
V gene: TRBV9
J gene: TRBJ2-3
D gene: TRBD2
clone size: NA

CDR3 DNA: TGTGCCAGTCCCCCCCCCTTCGGCGGGACAGAAATCCCTGGGCTCCCTGGGGCCAACGTCCTGACTTTC
CDR3 protein: CASPPPFGGTEIPGLPGANVLTF
V gene: TRBV19
J gene: TRBJ2-6
D gene: NA
clone size: NA

CDR3 DNA: TGCGCCAGCAGCGCAGGATGGGACAACTCCTACGAGCAGTACTTC
CDR3 protein: CASSAGWDNSYEQYF
V gene: TRBV5-1
J gene: TRBJ2-7
D gene: NA
clone size: once

CDR3 DNA: TGTGCCAGCAGCGGCCAGGGTGAAGCTTTCTTT
CDR3 protein: CASSGQGEAFF
V gene: TRBV21-1
J gene: TRBJ1-1
D gene: NA
clone size: NA

CDR3 DNA: TGTGCCACCAGCATTCTAGCGGGGGTCCAAGAGACCCAGTACTTC
CDR3 protein: CATSILAGVQETQYF
V gene: TRBV15
J gene: TRBJ2-5
D gene: TRBD2
clone size: NA

CDR3 DNA: TGCGCCAGCAGCCCCCCGGGGAGCTCCTACAATGAGCAGTTCTTC
CDR3 protein: CASSPPGSSYNEQFF
V gene: TRBV5-1
J gene: TRBJ2-1
D gene: NA
clone size: NA

CDR3 DNA: TGTGCCAGCAGTCTCCTCGGTGCCACAGATACGCAGTATTTT
CDR3 protein: CASSLLGATDTQYF
V gene: TRBV7-3
J gene: TRBJ2-3
D gene: NA
clone size: few

CDR3 DNA: TGTGCCAGCAGTGTGGAGCCAGGGTATGGCTACACCTTC
CDR3 protein: CASSVEPGYGYTF
V gene: TRBV6-4
J gene: TRBJ1-2
D gene: NA
clone size: few

CDR3 DNA: TGTGCCAGCAGCTTGGGCAGGGGCGCCTCTGGAAACACCATATATTTT
CDR3 protein: CASSLGRGASGNTIYF
V gene: TRBV5-5
J gene: TRBJ1-3
D gene: NA
clone size: NA

CDR3 DNA: TGTGCCAGCAGCTGGCCGACTAGCGGGTTCGCCTACAATGAGCAGTTCTTC
CDR3 protein: CASSWPTSGFAYNEQFF
V gene: TRBV7-9
J gene: TRBJ2-1
D gene: TRBD2
clone size: medium-sized